This T cell receptor (beta chain) comes out of a study of blood T cell repertoires in COVID-19. Germline trimming cut 6 bases from V and 3 bases from J; bases unmatched to any gene: 5. The CDR3 has 13 amino acids. The germline gives CDR1 SNHLY, CDR2 FYNNEI. The data were produced by immunoSEQ multiplex PCR, yet TCRdb's version contains in-frame clones alone and is incomplete. The sample records fewer than 150,000 clones, around 86% being singletons. The TCR comes from a human donor in a cohort sampled during active COVID-19. The rearrangement uses TRBV2 and TRBJ2-7, with TRBD1 matching 7 bases. Source material: peripheral blood. The CDR3 region is CASRDRLGYEQYF. Written as DNA, the CDR3 is TGTGCCAGCAGGGACAGGCTCGGCTACGAGCAGTACTTC.